This note documents a single T cell receptor (beta chain) sequence. At least ten counts were recorded for this clone. No cognate antigen has been identified for it. No quality values exist for individual bases; no much larger clone is one base distant. This sample was taken from a study of blood T cell repertoires in COVID-19 (dated by TCRdb to the early 2020s). Regarding the study in general: The collaborator samples originated in the United States, Italy and Spain and spanned the acute and convalescent phases of COVID-19. The repertoires were released in a freely available public database intended as a resource for research on the immune response to SARS-CoV-2. Samples came from the ongoing ImmuneRACE study (first 160 participants) plus 1,254 subjects from 6 global collaborators. A de-identified subject ID, COVID-19 status, age in years and sex were almost always included in the sample metadata. HLA class I and class II types, where available, came from metadata supplied by the sample provider rather than from assay-based typing. Deeply sampled blood TCRbeta repertoires from subjects exposed to, actively infected with, or recovered from COVID-19 were included in the dataset. The material from the prospective study consisted of cDNA or gDNA derived from T cells, B-cell-depleted T cells, or PBMCs.

V was cut back by 4 bases and J by 2 bases, leaving a gap of 10 bases between them. The CDR3 has 13 amino acids, counting the end cysteine and phenylalanine. The retained sequence is limited to the CDR3, 39 bases, with the frame set at the first base. The germline V gene supplies CDR1 SGHRS and CDR2 YFSETQ. TCRbeta CDR3 regions were amplified from genomic DNA using the immunoSEQ Assay, a bias-controlled multiplex PCR. On the study's bioinformatics: The number of nucleated cells in each sample was estimated from the amplification of reference gene primers within the assay. Sequence reads were collapsed and filtered to measure the absolute abundance of every unique TCRbeta CDR3 rearrangement. For each sample, productive Simpson clonality was calculated as the square root of Simpson's diversity index across productive rearrangements. The clones in this table, taken by TCRdb from immuneACCESS, are in-frame only. Not every clone is retained; where verified, under half of the shortfall comes from an unresolved V gene, and the cause of the rest is unknown. V and J calls and clone size are given by that table; D and trimming were obtained from the DNA. In all, the sample holds over 45,000 clones, and around 82% of those were seen once. The ten largest clones capture more than 5.5% of the sample.

Points the paper makes about the study in general: The amount of clinical and demographic metadata varied by source and participant and was provided uncurated.

Each collaborating institution followed its own protocols to collect whole blood in K2EDTA tubes. For TCRbeta analysis, collaborators shipped samples as frozen whole blood, isolated PBMCs, or DNA extracted from either of those sample types. The chain is encoded by TRBV5-1 joined to TRBJ2-7, with TRBD2 tentatively as D gene (6 bases match). The source is a man in his 60s with acute or convalescent COVID-19. The sequencing input was peripheral blood. The CDR3 sequence is CASSPGLTYEQYF. The bases read TGCGCCAGCAGCCCGGGACTTACCTACGAGCAGTACTTC.